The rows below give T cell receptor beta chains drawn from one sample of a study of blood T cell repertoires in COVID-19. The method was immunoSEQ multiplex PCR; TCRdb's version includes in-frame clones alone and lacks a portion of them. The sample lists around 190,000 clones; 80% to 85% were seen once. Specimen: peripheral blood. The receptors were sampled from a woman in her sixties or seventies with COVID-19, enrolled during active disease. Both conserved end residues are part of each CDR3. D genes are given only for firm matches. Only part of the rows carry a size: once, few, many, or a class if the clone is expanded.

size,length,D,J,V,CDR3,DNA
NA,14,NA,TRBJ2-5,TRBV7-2,CASSLGKSWETQYF,TGTGCCAGCAGCTTAGGAAAGAGTTGGGAGACCCAGTACTTC
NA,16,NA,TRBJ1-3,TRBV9,CASSTPRQSSGNTIYF,TGTGCCAGCAGCACCCCGAGACAGAGCTCTGGAAACACCATATATTTT
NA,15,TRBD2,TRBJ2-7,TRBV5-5,CASTLELAGRYEQYF,TGTGCCAGCACCCTGGAACTAGCGGGAAGGTACGAGCAGTACTTC
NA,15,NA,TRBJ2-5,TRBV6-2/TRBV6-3,CASSYGLGHQETQYF,TGTGCCAGCAGTTACGGTCTGGGGCACCAAGAGACCCAGTACTTC
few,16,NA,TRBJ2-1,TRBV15,CATSRDLTGSYNEQFF,TGTGCCACCAGCAGAGATCTGACTGGGTCCTACAATGAGCAGTTCTTC
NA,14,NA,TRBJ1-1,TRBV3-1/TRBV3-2,CASSQGQLNTEAFF,TGTGCCAGCAGCCAAGGACAGTTAAACACTGAAGCTTTCTTT
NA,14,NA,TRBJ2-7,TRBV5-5,CASSPQGPLYEQYF,TGTGCCAGCAGCCCCCAGGGGCCACTCTACGAGCAGTACTTC
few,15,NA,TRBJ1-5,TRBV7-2,CASSFSGQLNQPQHF,TGTGCCAGCAGCTTTTCCGGACAGCTTAATCAGCCCCAGCATTTT
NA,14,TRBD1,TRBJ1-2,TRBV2,CASSERTGVYGYTF,TGTGCCAGCAGTGAGCGGACAGGGGTCTATGGCTACACCTTC
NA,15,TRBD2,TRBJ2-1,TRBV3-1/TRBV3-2,CASSQDSGLYNEQFF,TGTGCCAGCAGCCAAGATAGCGGGTTGTACAATGAGCAGTTCTTC
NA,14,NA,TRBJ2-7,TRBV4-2,CASSRSYNSYEQYF,TGTGCCAGCAGCCGTAGCTACAACTCCTACGAGCAGTACTTC
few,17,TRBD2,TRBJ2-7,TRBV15,CATSRDPRGGSSYEQYF,TGTGCCACCAGCAGAGACCCCCGGGGCGGGAGCTCCTACGAGCAGTACTTC
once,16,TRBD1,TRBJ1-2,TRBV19,CASSTPDRGLFYGYTF,TGTGCCAGTAGTACCCCAGACAGGGGGCTTTTCTATGGCTACACCTTC
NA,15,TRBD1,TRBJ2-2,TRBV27,CASRLGTGGPGELFF,TGTGCCAGCAGACTAGGGACAGGGGGCCCCGGGGAGCTGTTTTTT
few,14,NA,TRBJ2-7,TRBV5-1,CASSYWSVGYEQYF,TGCGCCAGCAGCTATTGGAGCGTGGGCTACGAGCAGTACTTC
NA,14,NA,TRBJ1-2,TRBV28,CASSLNTLQNGYTF,TGTGCCAGCAGTTTAAATACATTGCAAAATGGCTACACCTTC
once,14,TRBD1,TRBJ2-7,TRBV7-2,CASSLRTGTYEQYF,TGTGCCAGCAGCTTACGGACAGGGACCTACGAGCAGTACTTC
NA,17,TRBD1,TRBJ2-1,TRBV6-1,CASSDRPGTGYYNEQFF,TGTGCCAGCAGTGATCGACCGGGGACAGGATATTACAATGAGCAGTTCTTC
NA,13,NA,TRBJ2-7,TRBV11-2,CASSLDGPTEQYF,TGTGCCAGCAGCTTAGATGGGCCTACCGAGCAGTACTTC
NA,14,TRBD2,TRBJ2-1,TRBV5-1,CASSSSGTFNEQFF,TGCGCCAGCAGTTCTAGCGGGACATTCAATGAGCAGTTCTTC
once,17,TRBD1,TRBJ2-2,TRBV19,CASSPRKGTGGNGELFF,TGTGCCAGTAGTCCAAGAAAGGGGACAGGGGGGAATGGGGAGCTGTTTTTT
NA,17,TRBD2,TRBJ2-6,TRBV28,CASSSRGGSSGANVLTF,TGTGCCAGCAGTTCCCGCGGGGGTAGCTCTGGGGCCAACGTCCTGACTTTC
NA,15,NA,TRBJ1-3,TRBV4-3,CASSQEATRGNTIYF,TGCGCCAGCAGCCAAGAAGCTACCCGCGGAAACACCATATATTTT
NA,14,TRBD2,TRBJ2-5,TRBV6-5,CASSYGTSRETQYF,TGTGCCAGCAGTTACGGGACTAGTAGGGAGACCCAGTACTTC
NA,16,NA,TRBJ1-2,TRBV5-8,CDSLPPAGLNNYGYTF,TGTGACAGCCTTCCACCTGCGGGGCTCAACAACTATGGCTACACCTTC
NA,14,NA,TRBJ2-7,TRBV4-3,CASSQDQGGYEQYF,TGCGCCAGCAGCCAAGATCAGGGCGGCTACGAGCAGTACTTC
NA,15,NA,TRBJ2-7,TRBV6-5,CASSYTAALSYEQYF,TGTGCCAGCAGTTACACAGCAGCTCTATCCTACGAGCAGTACTTC
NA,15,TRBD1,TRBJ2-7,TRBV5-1,CASSYDGTASYEQYF,TGCGCCAGCAGCTATGACGGGACAGCCTCCTACGAGCAGTACTTC
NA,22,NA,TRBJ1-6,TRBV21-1,CASSKGRRGQPARCGYNSPLHF,TGTGCCAGCAGCAAAGGGCGCCGCGGACAGCCGGCTAGATGCGGCTATAATTCACCCCTCCACTTT
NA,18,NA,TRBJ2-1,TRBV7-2,CASSWGRPGASSYNEQFF,TGTGCCAGCAGCTGGGGGCGACCGGGCGCGAGCTCCTACAATGAGCAGTTCTTC
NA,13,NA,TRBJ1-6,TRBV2,CASIEEPDSPLHF,TGTGCCAGCATAGAAGAACCGGATTCACCCCTCCACTTT
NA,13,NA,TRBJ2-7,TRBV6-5,CASRLRTFFGQYF,TGTGCCAGCAGGCTTCGAACTTTTTTCGGGCAGTACTTC
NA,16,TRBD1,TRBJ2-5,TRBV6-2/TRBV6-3,CASSYGTGSTPQTQYF,TGTGCCAGCAGTTACGGGACAGGGAGTACCCCCCAGACCCAGTACTTC
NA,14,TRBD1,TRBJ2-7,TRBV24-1,CATSDAGGSYEQYF,TGTGCCACCAGTGATGCAGGGGGTTCCTACGAGCAGTACTTC
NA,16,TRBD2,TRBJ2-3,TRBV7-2,CASSLPSGIGTDTQYF,TGTGCCAGCAGCCTACCTAGCGGGATCGGCACAGATACGCAGTATTTT
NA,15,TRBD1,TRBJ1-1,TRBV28,CASTPNRGGGTEAFF,TGTGCCAGCACCCCCAACAGGGGGGGTGGCACTGAAGCTTTCTTT
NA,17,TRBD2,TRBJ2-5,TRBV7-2,CASSLTALRAGAETQYF,TGTGCCAGCAGCTTAACCGCCCTTCGAGCGGGAGCTGAGACCCAGTACTTC
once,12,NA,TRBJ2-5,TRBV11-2,CASGATQETQYF,TGTGCCAGCGGGGCGACGCAAGAGACCCAGTACTTC
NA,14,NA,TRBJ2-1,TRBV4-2,CASSQGGLAFEQFF,TGTGCCAGCAGCCAAGGGGGTCTAGCATTTGAGCAGTTCTTC
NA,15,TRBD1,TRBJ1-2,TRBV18,CASSPDPGTGYGYTF,TGTGCCAGCTCACCTGACCCCGGGACAGGATATGGCTACACCTTC
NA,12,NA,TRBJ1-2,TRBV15,CATSRDTYGYTF,TGTGCCACCAGCAGAGACACTTATGGCTACACCTTC
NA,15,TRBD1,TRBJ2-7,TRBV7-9,CASSYRQGLPYEQYF,TGTGCCAGCAGCTACCGACAGGGGCTACCCTACGAGCAGTACTTC
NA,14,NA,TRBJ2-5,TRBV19,CASSTGQVGETQYF,TGTGCCAGTAGCACAGGGCAGGTAGGGGAGACCCAGTACTTC
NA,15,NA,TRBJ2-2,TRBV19,CASSMRAGNTGELFF,TGTGCCAGTAGTATGAGGGCAGGGAACACCGGGGAGCTGTTTTTT
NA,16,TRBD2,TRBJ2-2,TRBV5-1,CASSLVAGRAGGELFF,TGCGCCAGCAGCTTAGTTGCCGGGAGGGCCGGCGGGGAGCTGTTTTTT
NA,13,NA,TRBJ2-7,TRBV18,CASSPVESYEQYF,TGTGCCAGCTCACCAGTGGAGTCCTACGAGCAGTACTTC
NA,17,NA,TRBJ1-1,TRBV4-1,CASSQDQSSIRYTEAFF,TGCGCCAGCAGCCAAGATCAATCGAGTATTCGGTACACTGAAGCTTTCTTT
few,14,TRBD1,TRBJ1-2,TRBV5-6,CASSRGQYAYGYTF,TGTGCCAGCAGCCGGGGACAGTATGCCTATGGCTACACCTTC
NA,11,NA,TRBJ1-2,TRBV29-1,CSVGSLGRDTF,TGCAGCGTTGGGTCTCTTGGGAGGGACACCTTC
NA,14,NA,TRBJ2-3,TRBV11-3,CASSLAAGTDTQYF,TGTGCCAGCAGCTTAGCCGCGGGGACAGATACGCAGTATTTT
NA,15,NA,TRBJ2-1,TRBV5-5,CASSATPGSYNEQFF,TGTGCCAGCAGCGCCACTCCAGGGTCCTACAATGAGCAGTTCTTC
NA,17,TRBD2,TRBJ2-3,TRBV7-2,CASSLEGPSGITDTQYF,TGTGCCAGCAGCTTAGAGGGTCCTAGCGGAATCACAGATACGCAGTATTTT
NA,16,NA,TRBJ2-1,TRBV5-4,CASSFGGPLVNNEQFF,TGTGCCAGCAGCTTTGGAGGCCCTTTAGTCAACAATGAGCAGTTCTTC
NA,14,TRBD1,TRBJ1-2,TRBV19,CASRRTGGDYGYTF,TGTGCCAGTAGAAGGACAGGGGGCGACTATGGCTACACCTTC
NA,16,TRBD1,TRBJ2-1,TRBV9,CASSDGKGGVYNEQFF,TGTGCCAGCAGCGATGGGAAAGGGGGCGTCTACAATGAGCAGTTCTTC
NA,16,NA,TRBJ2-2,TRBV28,CASSSYTLSFTGELFF,TGTGCCAGCAGCTCCTATACCCTTAGCTTTACCGGGGAGCTGTTTTTT
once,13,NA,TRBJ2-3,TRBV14,CASGLAGADTQYF,TGTGCCAGCGGTTTGGCAGGGGCAGATACGCAGTATTTT
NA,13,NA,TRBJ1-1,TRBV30,CAWSVLRNTEAFF,TGTGCCTGGAGTGTTTTGAGGAACACTGAAGCTTTCTTT
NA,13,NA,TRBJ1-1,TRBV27,CASSLHRNTEAFF,TGTGCCAGCAGTTTACATAGGAACACTGAAGCTTTCTTT
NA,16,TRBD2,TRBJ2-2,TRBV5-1,CASSLVSGRNTGELFF,TGCGCCAGCAGCTTGGTTAGCGGGAGGAACACCGGGGAGCTGTTTTTT